A selection of T cell receptor beta chains follows, all from one sample in a study of blood T cell repertoires in COVID-19. Sequencing was performed with immunoSEQ multiplex PCR; in TCRdb, only in-frame clones are kept and a portion is missing. Counted here are 130,000 to 150,000 clones, 88% occurring once; the ten biggest clones make up about 1.8%. Sequenced material: peripheral blood. All receptors come from a woman in her forties or fifties with acute or convalescent COVID-19. Each CDR3 is given without its conserved first and last residue.

v_call cdr3_aa
TRBV19 ASSGVGYEQY
TRBV4-1 ASRDWRGDTEAF
TRBV6-5 ASSFDGTGDYGYT
TRBV2 ASRGFSDRGNQPQH
TRBV5-4 ASSFDRNEKLF
TRBV6-1 ASSEVAQGGYGYT
TRBV9 ASSYLAVQETQY
TRBV13 ASSSRGHGANVLT
TRBV10-3 AISETNQETQY
TRBV5-1 ASSFWGDSNQPQH
TRBV12-3/TRBV12-4 ASSFSEYGYT
TRBV24-1 ATSDRGTGGRQPQH
TRBV7-9 ASSPRDRVVNEQF
TRBV27 ASSFGAGSTDTQY
TRBV7-6 ASSLMDRASGELF
TRBV7-8 ASSLENRDEQF
TRBV13 ASSRMTVFYGYT
TRBV30 AWSKIRTYRSGANVLT
TRBV5-1 ASSPEGQETQY
TRBV27 ASTKQGRGRLQPQH
TRBV10-3 ATGGLGPFEAF
TRBV5-1 ASAQNKNTEAF